This T cell receptor beta chain was captured in a study of cytomegalovirus exposure and HLA in healthy donors. About the research overall: The roughly 670 first-cohort repertoires shared a platform with the roughly 130 validation repertoires, as reported in a later analysis.

A word on this clone: Its target is unknown.

Findings and caveats of the study: The classifier reportedly diagnosed cytomegalovirus status with high specificity and sensitivity. Despite most TCR sequences being rare, some public TCRs occurred in many donors. CMV antigen specificity of a few CMV-associated chains was confirmed in vitro.

V was cut by 3 bases and J by 6 bases, with 15 bases left in between. The length of the CDR3 is 15 residues. Per germline, CDR1 MDHEN and CDR2 SYDVKM. Here immunoSEQ multiplex PCR was the method, and the copy in TCRdb shows in-frame clones only, minus some. This repertoire shows tens of thousands of clones, 80% to 85% found once; its top ten account for 9% to 13%. The sequencing sample was made of PBMCs. This chain connects TRBV28 to TRBJ1-5; D unclear. The clonotype comes from a woman in her late teens or twenties in good health and CMV-seropositive. CDR3 sequence (DNA): TGTGCCAGCAGTTTCCCCGGGGATGCGGGTCAGCCCCAGCATTTT. It is translated as CASSFPGDAGQPQHF.